The next 16 T cell receptor beta chains were all read from a single sample in a study of blood T cell repertoires in COVID-19. Sequencing used immunoSEQ multiplex PCR; TCRdb keeps in-frame clones, though not all of them. The profile covers around 190,000 clones, with approximately 89% appearing a single time and 7.5% to 9.5% taken by the ten largest. Material for sequencing was peripheral blood. These TCRs come from a woman aged 55-70 years with acute or convalescent COVID-19.

This rearrangement joins TRBV28 to TRBJ2-7, with D unresolved. The CDR3 contains 12 residues. CDR1 and CDR2 (germline): MDHEN, SYDVKM. Trimming took off 8 bases at V and 0 bases at J, with 8 bases between the two ends. For the CDR3, the DNA is TGTGCCAGCCGGGTAAGCTCCTACGAGCAGTACTTC. It is translated as CASRVSSYEQYF.

For this clone: The same CDR3 is also encoded by other DNA sequences in this sample. The chain has TRBV3-1 (or the pseudogene TRBV3-2) and TRBJ1-2; 9 nucleotides match TRBD1. Germline assignment: CDR1 LGHDT and CDR2 YNNKEL (reference sequence). J lost 5 bases, V lost 4 bases, and 2 bases had no gene match. The CDR3 runs to 13 residues. The CDR3 spells CASSRGTGYGYTF. The CDR3 DNA reads TGTGCCAGCAGCCGGGGGACAGGGTATGGCTACACCTTC.

This clone has a single count. This chain links TRBV6-5 with TRBJ2-1, with 7 bases that match TRBD2. Germline assignment: CDR1 MNHEY and CDR2 SVGAGI. This CDR3 has 14 residues. V dropped 2 bases and J dropped 7; count of bases not matched to a gene: 5. The CDR3 nucleotides read TGTGCCAGCAGTTACAGCGGGACCCCAAATGAGCAGTTCTTC. Protein: CASSYSGTPNEQFF.

V usage is TRBV18 and J usage is TRBJ1-3; 7 nucleotides match TRBD1. The V segment lost 3 bases and the J segment 1 base; nucleotides outside the gene matches: 3. The CDR3 consists of 15 residues. Germline V gene lookup returns CDR1 KGHSH and CDR2 LQKENI. CDR3 sequence (DNA): TGTGCCAGCTCACCTCAGGGGGTTTCTGGAAACACCATATATTTT. It yields the protein CASSPQGVSGNTIYF. The whole variable domain, filled in from reference TRBV18 and TRBJ1-3, reads NAGVMQNPRHLVRRRGQEARLRCSPMKGHSHVYWYRQLPEEGLKFMVYLQKENIIDESGMPKERFSAEFPKEGPSILRIQQVVRGDSAAYFCASSPQGVSGNTIYFGEGSWLTVV.

The chain joins TRBV9 to TRBJ1-3; no firm D call. V was cut by 4 bases and J by 0 bases, with 17 bases left in between. CDR3 length: 17 residues. Looked up from germline, CDR1 is SGDLS and CDR2 is YYNGEE. CDR3 region: CASSPPGGQTSGNTIYF. The CDR3 region has the DNA TGTGCCAGCAGCCCCCCCGGAGGGCAGACCTCTGGAAACACCATATATTTT.

The chain employs TRBV9 and TRBJ2-1; 14 bases match TRBD2. Germline V CDR1 and CDR2: SGDLS, YYNGEE. The CDR3 runs 17 residues. The J segment lost 9 bases and the V segment lost 4 bases, leaving 12 bases of the junction unmatched. CDR3 amino acids: CASSPGTSGSIWVEQFF. CDR3 bases: TGTGCCAGCAGCCCCGGGACTAGCGGGAGCATCTGGGTTGAGCAGTTCTTC.

The V call is TRBV27, the J call TRBJ2-7; perhaps TRBD1 as D (5 bases). Germline lookup yields CDR1 MNHEY and CDR2 SMNVEV (reference sequence). This CDR3 has 13 amino acids. V lost 4 bases, J lost 2 bases, and 9 bases lay in between. The DNA of the CDR3 is TGTGCCAGCAGTTGGCAGGGAACCTACGAGCAGTACTTC. It encodes CASSWQGTYEQYF.

This chain connects TRBV9 to TRBJ1-2; D is perhaps TRBD1 (6 bases). CDR1 and CDR2 from the germline V gene are SGDLS and YYNGEE. This CDR3 is built from 16 residues. V dropped 3 bases and J dropped 0 bases, with 15 bases sitting between them. CDR3 DNA: TGTGCCAGCAGCGGAAATACAGGGATGGCTAACTATGGCTACACCTTC. This translates into CASSGNTGMANYGYTF. Complete variable domain (other parts from reference TRBV9 and TRBJ1-2): DSGVTQTPKHLITATGQRVTLRCSPRSGDLSVYWYQQSLDQGLQFLIQYYNGEERAKGNILERFSAQQFPDLHSELNLSSLELGDSALYFCASSGNTGMANYGYTFGSGTRLTVV.

V usage is TRBV15 and J usage is TRBJ1-5; TRBD1 agrees at 8 bases. The trim removed 0 bases at V and 3 bases at J, leaving 4 bases unmatched. CDR1 and CDR2 (germline): LNHNV, YYDKDF (reference sequence). The CDR3 has 16 amino acids. The CDR3 region is CATSRDGTGFNQPQHF. The DNA for the CDR3 is TGTGCCACCAGCAGAGATGGGACAGGCTTCAATCAGCCCCAGCATTTT. Looking up the rest from reference TRBV15 and TRBJ1-5 gives the full variable domain: DAMVIQNPRYQVTQFGKPVTLSCSQTLNHNVMYWYQQKSSQAPKLLFHYYDKDFNNEADTPDNFQSRRPNTSFCFLDIRSPGLGDTAMYLCATSRDGTGFNQPQHFGDGTRLSIL.

The chain combines TRBV7-3 with TRBJ1-2; maybe TRBD1 (5 bases). CDR3 size: 13 residues. The V gene's germline CDR1 is SGHTA and CDR2 FQGTGA. Trimming stripped 1 base from V and 4 bases from J, with 7 bases between. The CDR3 is CASSLNTGYGYTF. The CDR3 DNA is TGTGCCAGCAGCTTAAACACAGGCTATGGCTACACCTTC.

J is TRBJ2-7 and V is TRBV6-2 or TRBV6-3, with a tentative D call TRBD2 (5 bases). V shed 3 bases and J shed 0 bases, with 18 bases lying between them. The germline CDR1 and CDR2 sequences are MNHEY and SVGEGT. CDR3 length equals 17 residues. The CDR3 is CASSYLLPGFSSYEQYF. CDR3 DNA: TGTGCCAGCAGTTATCTCCTCCCGGGATTCAGCTCCTACGAGCAGTACTTC.

The chain has TRBV3-1 (or the pseudogene TRBV3-2) and TRBJ2-2, with D hard to call. The CDR3 extends over 13 amino acids. Germline CDR1 is LGHDT and CDR2 is YNNKEL (reference sequence). V was trimmed by 4 bases and J by 3 bases, leaving 6 bases between them. The CDR3 reads CASSRTDTGELFF. Written as DNA, the CDR3 is TGTGCCAGCAGCCGAACGGACACCGGGGAGCTGTTTTTT.

This chain uses TRBV14 with TRBJ2-3, with 11 bases identical to TRBD2. CDR3 length: 15 residues. Trimming took 1 base from V and 6 from J; bases not matched to a gene: 3. Germline V gives CDR1 SGHDN, CDR2 FVKESK. CDR3 sequence reads: CASSQGLAGPDTQYF. In DNA form, the CDR3 reads TGTGCCAGCAGCCAAGGACTAGCGGGGCCGGATACGCAGTATTTT.

This clone occurred once. The chain uses TRBV7-2 and TRBJ1-2; 11 positions match TRBD1. V lost 5 bases and J lost 6; bases outside the gene matches: 11. The CDR3 covers 16 residues. CDR1 and CDR2 from the germline V gene are SGHTA and FQGNSA. In nucleotides, the CDR3 is TGTGCCAGCAGCATGCAGCTGGGACAGGGGGTGCATGGCTACACCTTC. Its translation is CASSMQLGQGVHGYTF.

In its sample, this clone was seen once. The chain joins TRBV7-9 to TRBJ1-2, with D hard to call. The length of the CDR3 is 12 residues. Trimming removed 1 base at V and 4 bases at J, with 4 bases between. CDR1 and CDR2 (germline): SEHNR, FQNEAQ (reference sequence). The CDR3 nucleotides read TGTGCCAGCAGCTTAGACGGCTATGGCTACACCTTC. Encoded protein: CASSLDGYGYTF.

The gene calls are TRBV4-1 and TRBJ2-3; the match to TRBD2 covers 7 bases. The CDR3 loop spans 18 amino acids. The junction had 19 bases not matched to a gene; V was cut back by 5 bases and J by 5 bases. Looked up from germline, CDR1 is MGHRA and CDR2 is YSYEKL. CDR3 bases: TGCGCCAGCAGCTTAGACCCGACTAGCAGTGTTTCGGTAGATACGCAGTATTTT. Its translation is CASSLDPTSSVSVDTQYF.